This T cell receptor beta chain is from a study of blood T cell repertoires in COVID-19 (dated by TCRdb to the early 2020s). Concerning the study at large: Collaborator samples came from the United States, Italy and Spain and covered acute and convalescent phases of COVID-19. Sample metadata almost always included a de-identified subject ID, COVID-19 status, age in years and sex. HLA class I and class II types, where available, came from metadata supplied by the sample provider rather than from assay-based typing. The material from the prospective study consisted of cDNA or gDNA derived from T cells, B-cell-depleted T cells, or PBMCs. The samples were drawn from the first 160 participants of the ongoing ImmuneRACE study and from over a thousand subjects provided by 6 global collaborators. The repertoires were released in a freely available public database meant as a resource for research on the immune response to SARS-CoV-2. Subjects who had been exposed to COVID-19, were actively infected with it, or had recovered from it provided the deeply sampled blood TCRbeta repertoires that made up the dataset.

Collaborating institutions collected whole blood in K2EDTA tubes following their own protocols. For TCRbeta analysis, collaborators shipped samples in one of three forms: frozen whole blood, isolated PBMCs, or DNA extracted from either of those sample types. TCRbeta CDR3 regions were amplified from genomic DNA using the immunoSEQ Assay, a bias-controlled multiplex PCR. Turning to the authors' computational methods: Within the assay, amplification of reference gene primers was used to estimate how many nucleated cells each sample contained. To quantify the absolute abundance of each unique TCRbeta CDR3 rearrangement, sequence reads were collapsed and filtered. For each sample, productive Simpson clonality was calculated as the square root of Simpson's diversity index over productive rearrangements. TCRdb re-hosts the immuneACCESS table, in-frame sequences only. Its copies lack some clones; in the studies checked, an unresolved V gene accounts for under half of them, and the cause for the rest is not known. Clonal size and the V and J genes are those of that table, whereas D and trimming came from the DNA. This sample gives tens of thousands of clones in total; around nine tenths of them show up just once. The top ten hold 6% to 6.5% of the sample.

On the study overall, not on this receptor specifically: How much clinical and demographic metadata was included differed by source and by participant, and the metadata was provided uncurated.

Remarks on this clone: The specificity of this receptor is unknown. No much larger clone is present one base from it, and per-base qualities are unavailable.

The source material was peripheral blood. The TCR comes from a woman aged 80 or over with active COVID-19.

The sequenced DNA: TGCGCCAGCAGCCCCCCGGGACAGACCTATAATTCACCCCTCCACTTT. Translated, it gives CASSPPGQTYNSPLHF. This sequence uses TRBV5-1 and TRBJ1-6, with TRBD1 identical over 7 junction bases. From its cysteine to its phenylalanine, the CDR3 spans 16 amino acids. Only the CDR3 region is kept as DNA, spanning 48 bases read in frame from base 1. Trimming leaves V shorter by 4 bases and J shorter by 2 bases, with the junction holding 6 bases beyond the gene matches. Sequences SGHRS (CDR1) and YFSETQ (CDR2) are obtained from the germline V gene.